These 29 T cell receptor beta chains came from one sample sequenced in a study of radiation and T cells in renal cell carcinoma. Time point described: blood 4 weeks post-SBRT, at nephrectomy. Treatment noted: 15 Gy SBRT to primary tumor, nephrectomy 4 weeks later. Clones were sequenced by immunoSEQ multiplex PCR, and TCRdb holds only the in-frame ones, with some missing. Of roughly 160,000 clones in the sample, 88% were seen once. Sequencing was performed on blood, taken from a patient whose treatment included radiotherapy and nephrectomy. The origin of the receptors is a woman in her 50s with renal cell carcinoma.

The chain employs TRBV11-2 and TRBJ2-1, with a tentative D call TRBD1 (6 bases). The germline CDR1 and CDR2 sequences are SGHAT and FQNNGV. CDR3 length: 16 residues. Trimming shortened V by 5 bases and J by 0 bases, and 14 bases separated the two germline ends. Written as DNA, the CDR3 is TGTGCCAGCAGCCTTTACAGGGAAAGCTCCTACAATGAGCAGTTCTTC. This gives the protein CASSLYRESSYNEQFF. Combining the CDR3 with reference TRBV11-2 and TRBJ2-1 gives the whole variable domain EAGVAQSPRYKIIEKRQSVAFWCNPISGHATLYWYQQILGQGPKLLIQFQNNGVVDDSQLPKDRFSAERLKGVDSTLKIQPAKLEDSAVYLCASSLYRESSYNEQFFGPGTRLTVL.

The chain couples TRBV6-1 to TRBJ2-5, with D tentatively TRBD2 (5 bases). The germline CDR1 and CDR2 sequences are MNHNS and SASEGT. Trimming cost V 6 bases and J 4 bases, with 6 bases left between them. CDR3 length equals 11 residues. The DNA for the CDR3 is TGTGCCAGCAGGGGGAGAGAGACCCAGTACTTC. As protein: CASRGRETQYF.

As DNA, the CDR3 is TGTGCCAGCAGCCCCACAGGCTCCGGGACGCAGTATTTT. It specifies CASSPTGSGTQYF. This chain joins TRBV7-2 and TRBJ2-3; tentative D call: TRBD1 (5 bases). Trimming shortened V by 5 bases and J by 9 bases, and 15 bases separated the two germline ends. Germline CDR1 reads SGHTA; CDR2 reads FQGNSA. This CDR3 has 13 residues.

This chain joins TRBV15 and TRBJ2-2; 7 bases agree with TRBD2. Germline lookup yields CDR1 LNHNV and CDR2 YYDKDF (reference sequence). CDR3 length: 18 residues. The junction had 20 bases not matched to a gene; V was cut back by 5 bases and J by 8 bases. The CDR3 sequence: CATSPRMTGGADGGELFF. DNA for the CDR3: TGTGCCACCAGCCCCCGAATGACGGGGGGAGCTGATGGAGGGGAGCTGTTTTTT.

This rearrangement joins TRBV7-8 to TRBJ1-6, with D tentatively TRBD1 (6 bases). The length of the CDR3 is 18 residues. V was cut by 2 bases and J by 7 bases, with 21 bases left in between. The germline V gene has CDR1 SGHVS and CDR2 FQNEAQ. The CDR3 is CASSLLGGRGSRNSPLHF. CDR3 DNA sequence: TGTGCCAGCAGCTTACTGGGAGGGAGGGGGTCTAGGAATTCACCCCTCCACTTT. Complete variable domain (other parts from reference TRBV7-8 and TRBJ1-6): GAGVSQSPRYKVAKRGQDVALRCDPISGHVSLFWYQQALGQGPEFLTYFQNEAQLDKSGLPSDRFFAERPEGSVSTLKIQRTQQEDSAVYLCASSLLGGRGSRNSPLHFGNGTRLTVT.

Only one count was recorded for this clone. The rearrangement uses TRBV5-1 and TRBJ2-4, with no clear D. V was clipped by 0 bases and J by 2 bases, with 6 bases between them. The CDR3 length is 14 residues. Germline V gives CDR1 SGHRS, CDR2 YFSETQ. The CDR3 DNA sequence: TGCGCCAGCAGCTTGGAAGGGTCCAAAAACATTCAGTACTTC. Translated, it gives CASSLEGSKNIQYF.

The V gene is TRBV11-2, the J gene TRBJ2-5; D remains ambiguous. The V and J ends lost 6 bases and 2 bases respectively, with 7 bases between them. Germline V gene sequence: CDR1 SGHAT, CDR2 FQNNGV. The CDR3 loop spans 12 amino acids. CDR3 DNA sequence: TGTGCCAGCAGTTCCGGACAAGAGACCCAGTACTTC. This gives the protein CASSSGQETQYF.

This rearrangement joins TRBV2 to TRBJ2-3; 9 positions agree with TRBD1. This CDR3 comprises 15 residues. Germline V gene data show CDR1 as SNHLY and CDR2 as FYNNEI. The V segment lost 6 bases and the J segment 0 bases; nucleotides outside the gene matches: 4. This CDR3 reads CASRGTGTSTDTQYF. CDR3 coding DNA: TGTGCCAGCAGGGGGACAGGGACTAGCACAGATACGCAGTATTTT.

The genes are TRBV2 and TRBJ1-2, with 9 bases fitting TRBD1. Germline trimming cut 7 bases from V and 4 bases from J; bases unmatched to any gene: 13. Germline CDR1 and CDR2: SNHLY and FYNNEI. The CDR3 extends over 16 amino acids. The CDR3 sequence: CASTDRGTLVGYGYTF. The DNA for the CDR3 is TGTGCCAGCACGGACAGGGGAACCCTCGTGGGCTATGGCTACACCTTC.

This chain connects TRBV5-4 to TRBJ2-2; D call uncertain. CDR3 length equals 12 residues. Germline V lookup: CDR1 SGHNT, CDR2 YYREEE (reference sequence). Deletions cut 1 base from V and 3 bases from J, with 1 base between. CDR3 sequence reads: CASSLYTGELFF. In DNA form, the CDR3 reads TGTGCCAGCAGCTTGTACACCGGGGAGCTGTTTTTT.

DNA of the CDR3: TGTGCCAGCAGCTTATATTGGATGGGCAATCAGCCCCAGCATTTT. It specifies CASSLYWMGNQPQHF. The chain uses TRBV5-6 and TRBJ1-5; D not certain. This CDR3 is built from 15 residues. Trimming left V 2 bases short and J 2 bases short, with 11 bases between. Germline V lookup: CDR1 SGHDT, CDR2 YYEEEE.

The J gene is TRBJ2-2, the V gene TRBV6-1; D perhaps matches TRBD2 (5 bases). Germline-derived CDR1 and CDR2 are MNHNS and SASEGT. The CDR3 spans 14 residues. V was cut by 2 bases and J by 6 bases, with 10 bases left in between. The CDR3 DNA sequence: TGTGCCAGCAGTGAATCCGGGGTTCCCGGGGAGCTGTTTTTT. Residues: CASSESGVPGELFF.

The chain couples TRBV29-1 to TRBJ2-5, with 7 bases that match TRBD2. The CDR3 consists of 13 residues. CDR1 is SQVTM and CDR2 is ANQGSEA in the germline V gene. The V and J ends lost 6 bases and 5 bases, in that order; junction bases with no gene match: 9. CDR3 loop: CSVVGRGWETQYF. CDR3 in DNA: TGCAGCGTAGTGGGGAGGGGCTGGGAGACCCAGTACTTC. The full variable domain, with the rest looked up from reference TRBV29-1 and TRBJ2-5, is SAVISQKPSRDICQRGTSLTIQCQVDSQVTMMFWYRQQPGQSLTLIATANQGSEATYESGFVIDKFPISRPNLTFSTLTVSNMSPEDSSIYLCSVVGRGWETQYFGPGTRLLVL.

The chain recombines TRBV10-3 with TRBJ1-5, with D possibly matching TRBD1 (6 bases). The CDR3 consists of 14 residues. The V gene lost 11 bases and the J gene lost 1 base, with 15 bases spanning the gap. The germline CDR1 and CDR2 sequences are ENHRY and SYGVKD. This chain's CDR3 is CASRDGQSNQPQHF. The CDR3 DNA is TGTGCCTCTCGGGACGGACAGAGCAATCAGCCCCAGCATTTT.

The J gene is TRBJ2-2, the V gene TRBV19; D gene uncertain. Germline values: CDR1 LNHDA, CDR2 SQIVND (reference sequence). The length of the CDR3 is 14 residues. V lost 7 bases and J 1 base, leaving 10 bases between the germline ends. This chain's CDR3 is CASTGPKNTGELFF. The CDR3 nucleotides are TGTGCCAGTACGGGTCCTAAGAACACCGGGGAGCTGTTTTTT. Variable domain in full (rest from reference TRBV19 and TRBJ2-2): DGGITQSPKYLFRKEGQNVTLSCEQNLNHDAMYWYRQDPGQGLRLIYYSQIVNDFQKGDIAEGYSVSREKKESFPLTVTSAQKNPTAFYLCASTGPKNTGELFFGEGSRLTVL.

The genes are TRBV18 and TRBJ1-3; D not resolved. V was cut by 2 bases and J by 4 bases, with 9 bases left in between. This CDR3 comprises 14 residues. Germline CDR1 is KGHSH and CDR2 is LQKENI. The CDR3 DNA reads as TGTGCCAGCTCACCAGGAATGGCAGGAAACACCATATATTTT. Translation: CASSPGMAGNTIYF.

This CDR3 is CASSTDGPNTEAFF. The CDR3 DNA follows: TGCGCCAGCAGCACCGACGGACCGAACACTGAAGCTTTCTTT. The rearrangement joins TRBV5-1 to TRBJ1-1; D call uncertain. V lost 4 bases to trimming and J lost 1 base, with 11 bases between them. There are 14 residues in the CDR3. Germline CDR1 is SGHRS and CDR2 is YFSETQ.

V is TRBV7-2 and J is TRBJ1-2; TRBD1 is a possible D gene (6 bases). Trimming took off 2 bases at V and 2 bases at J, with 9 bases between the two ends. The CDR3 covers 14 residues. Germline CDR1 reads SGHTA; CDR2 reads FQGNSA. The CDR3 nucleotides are TGTGCCAGCAGCTTAACCCAGGGGAACTATGGCTACACCTTC. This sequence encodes CASSLTQGNYGYTF. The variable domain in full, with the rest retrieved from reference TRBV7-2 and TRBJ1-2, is GAGVSQSPSNKVTEKGKDVELRCDPISGHTALYWYRQSLGQGLEFLIYFQGNSAPDKSGLPSDRFSAERTGGSVSTLTIQRTQQEDSAVYLCASSLTQGNYGYTFGSGTRLTVV.

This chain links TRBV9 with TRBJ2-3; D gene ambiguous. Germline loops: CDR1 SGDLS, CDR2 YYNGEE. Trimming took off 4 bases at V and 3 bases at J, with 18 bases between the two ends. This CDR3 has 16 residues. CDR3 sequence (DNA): TGTGCCAGCAGCCCCCGGCGAAGCAGGTCGACAGATACGCAGTATTTT. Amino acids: CASSPRRSRSTDTQYF.

CDR3 region: CASSQDKSGGSEQYF. CDR3 bases: TGCGCCAGCAGCCAAGATAAAAGCGGGGGAAGCGAGCAGTACTTC. This chain joins TRBV4-3 and TRBJ2-7; 8 nucleotides agree with TRBD2. The CDR3 consists of 15 residues. The junction had 7 bases not matched to a gene; V was cut back by 0 bases and J by 6 bases. The germline V gene encodes CDR1 LGHNA and CDR2 YSLEER.

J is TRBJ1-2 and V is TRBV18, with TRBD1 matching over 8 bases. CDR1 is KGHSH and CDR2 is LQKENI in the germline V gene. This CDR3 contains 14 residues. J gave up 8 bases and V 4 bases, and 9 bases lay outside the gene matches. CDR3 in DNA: TGTGCCAGCTCACTGGGGACAGGCCAGGAGGGCTACACCTTC. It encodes CASSLGTGQEGYTF.

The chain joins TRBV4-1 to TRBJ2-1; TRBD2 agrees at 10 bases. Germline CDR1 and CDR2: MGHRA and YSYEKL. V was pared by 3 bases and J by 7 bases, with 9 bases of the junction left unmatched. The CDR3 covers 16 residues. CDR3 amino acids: CASSQVGASGGNEQFF. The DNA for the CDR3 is TGCGCCAGCAGCCAGGTCGGGGCTAGCGGGGGAAATGAGCAGTTCTTC.

DNA of the CDR3: TGTGCCAGCAGCACTCCCGGACAGCTCAAGTCTGGAAACACCATATATTTT. Protein product: CASSTPGQLKSGNTIYF. This chain connects TRBV9 to TRBJ1-3, with TRBD1 as a possible D gene (6 bases). CDR3 length: 17 amino acids. Germline CDR1 SGDLS, CDR2 YYNGEE. Trimming cost V 4 bases and J 1 base, with 18 bases left between them. Complete variable domain (other parts from reference TRBV9 and TRBJ1-3): DSGVTQTPKHLITATGQRVTLRCSPRSGDLSVYWYQQSLDQGLQFLIQYYNGEERAKGNILERFSAQQFPDLHSELNLSSLELGDSALYFCASSTPGQLKSGNTIYFGEGSWLTVV.

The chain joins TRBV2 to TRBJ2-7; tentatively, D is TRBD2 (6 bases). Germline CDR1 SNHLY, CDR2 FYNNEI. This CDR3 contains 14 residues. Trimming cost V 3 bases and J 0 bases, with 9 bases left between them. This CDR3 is CASSEGGSSYEQYF. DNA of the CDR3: TGTGCCAGCAGTGAGGGAGGCAGCTCCTACGAGCAGTACTTC. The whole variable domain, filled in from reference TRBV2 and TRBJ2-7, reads EPEVTQTPSHQVTQMGQEVILRCVPISNHLYFYWYRQILGQKVEFLVSFYNNEISEKSEIFDDQFSVERPDGSNFTLKIRSTKLEDSAMYFCASSEGGSSYEQYFGPGTRLTVT.

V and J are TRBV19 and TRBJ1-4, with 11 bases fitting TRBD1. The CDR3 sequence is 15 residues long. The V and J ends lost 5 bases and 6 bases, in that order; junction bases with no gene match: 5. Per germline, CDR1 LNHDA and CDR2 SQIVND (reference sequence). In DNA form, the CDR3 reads TGTGCCAGTAGTGGCTGGGACAGGGGGGATGAAAAACTGTTTTTT. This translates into CASSGWDRGDEKLFF. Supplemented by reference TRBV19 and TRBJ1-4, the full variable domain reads DGGITQSPKYLFRKEGQNVTLSCEQNLNHDAMYWYRQDPGQGLRLIYYSQIVNDFQKGDIAEGYSVSREKKESFPLTVTSAQKNPTAFYLCASSGWDRGDEKLFFGSGTQLSVL.

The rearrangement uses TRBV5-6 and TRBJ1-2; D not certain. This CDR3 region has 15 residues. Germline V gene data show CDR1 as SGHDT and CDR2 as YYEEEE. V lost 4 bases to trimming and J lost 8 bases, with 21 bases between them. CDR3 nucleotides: TGTGCCAGCAGCGCATCTCGCGGGATCCTATGGGGCTACACCTTC. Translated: CASSASRGILWGYTF.

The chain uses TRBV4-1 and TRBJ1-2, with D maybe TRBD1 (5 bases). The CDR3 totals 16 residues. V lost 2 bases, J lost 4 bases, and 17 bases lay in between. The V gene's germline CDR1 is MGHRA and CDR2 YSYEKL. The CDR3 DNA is TGCGCCAGCAGCCAACAGCAGGGATCCACGATCTATGGCTACACCTTC. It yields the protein CASSQQQGSTIYGYTF.

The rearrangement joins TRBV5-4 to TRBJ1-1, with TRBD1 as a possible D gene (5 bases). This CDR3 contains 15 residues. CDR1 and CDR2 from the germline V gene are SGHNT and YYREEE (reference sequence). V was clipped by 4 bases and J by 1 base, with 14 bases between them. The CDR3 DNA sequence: TGTGCCAGCAGCGTTGAGGACACAAAGAACACTGAAGCTTTCTTT. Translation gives CASSVEDTKNTEAFF.

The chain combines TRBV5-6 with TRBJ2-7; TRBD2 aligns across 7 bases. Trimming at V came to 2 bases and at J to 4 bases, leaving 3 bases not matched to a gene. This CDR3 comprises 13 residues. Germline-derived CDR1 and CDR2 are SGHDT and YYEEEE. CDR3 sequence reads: CASSFLAVYEQYF. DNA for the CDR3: TGTGCCAGCAGCTTCCTAGCGGTTTACGAGCAGTACTTC.